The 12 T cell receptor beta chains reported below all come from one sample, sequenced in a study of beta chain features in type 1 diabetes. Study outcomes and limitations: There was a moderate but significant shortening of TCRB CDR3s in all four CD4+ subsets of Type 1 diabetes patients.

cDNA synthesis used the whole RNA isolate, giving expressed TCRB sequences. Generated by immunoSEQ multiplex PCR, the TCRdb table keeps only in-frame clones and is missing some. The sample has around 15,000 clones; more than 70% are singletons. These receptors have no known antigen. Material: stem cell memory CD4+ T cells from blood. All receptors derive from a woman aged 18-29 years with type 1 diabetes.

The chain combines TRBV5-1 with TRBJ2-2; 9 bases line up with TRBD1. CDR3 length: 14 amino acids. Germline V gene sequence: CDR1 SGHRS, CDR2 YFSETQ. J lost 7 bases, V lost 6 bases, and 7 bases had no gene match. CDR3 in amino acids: CASKGQGMSGELFF. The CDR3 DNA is TGCGCCAGCAAGGGACAGGGTATGAGCGGGGAGCTGTTTTTT.

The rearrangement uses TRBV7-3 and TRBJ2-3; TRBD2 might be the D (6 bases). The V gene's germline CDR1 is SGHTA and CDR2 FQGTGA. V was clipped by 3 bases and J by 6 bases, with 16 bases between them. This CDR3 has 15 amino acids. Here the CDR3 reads CASSFDGTPADTQYF. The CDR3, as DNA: TGTGCCAGCAGCTTCGATGGGACTCCCGCCGATACGCAGTATTTT.

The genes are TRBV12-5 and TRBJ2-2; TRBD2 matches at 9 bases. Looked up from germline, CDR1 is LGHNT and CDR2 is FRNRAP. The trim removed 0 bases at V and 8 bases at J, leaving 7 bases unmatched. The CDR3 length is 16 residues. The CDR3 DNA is TGTGCTAGTGGTTTGGTGGCGGGGGGGCGGTCGGGGGAGCTGTTTTTT. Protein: CASGLVAGGRSGELFF.

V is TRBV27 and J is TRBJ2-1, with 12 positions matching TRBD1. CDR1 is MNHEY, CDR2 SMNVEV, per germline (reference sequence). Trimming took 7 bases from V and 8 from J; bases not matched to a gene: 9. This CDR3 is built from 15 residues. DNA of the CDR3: TGTGCCAGCAATACCCCGGGACAGGGGGCTGATGAGCAGTTCTTC. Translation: CASNTPGQGADEQFF.

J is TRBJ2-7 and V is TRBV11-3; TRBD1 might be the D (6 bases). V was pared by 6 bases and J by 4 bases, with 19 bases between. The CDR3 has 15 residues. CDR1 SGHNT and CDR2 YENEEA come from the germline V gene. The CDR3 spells CASSFTGHQLYEQYF. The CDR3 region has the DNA TGTGCCAGCAGTTTTACGGGACACCAACTATACGAGCAGTACTTC.

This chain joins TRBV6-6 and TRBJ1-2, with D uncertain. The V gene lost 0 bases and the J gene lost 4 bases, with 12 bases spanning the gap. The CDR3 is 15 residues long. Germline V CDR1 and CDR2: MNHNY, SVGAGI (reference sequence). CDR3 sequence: CASSYSGQAFYGYTF. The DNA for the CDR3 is TGTGCCAGCAGTTACTCTGGGCAGGCCTTCTATGGCTACACCTTC.

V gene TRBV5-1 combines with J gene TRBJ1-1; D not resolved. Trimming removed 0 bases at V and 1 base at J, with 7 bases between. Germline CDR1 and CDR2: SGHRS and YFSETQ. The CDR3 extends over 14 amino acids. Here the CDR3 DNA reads TGCGCCAGCAGCTTGGAGACAACGAACACTGAAGCTTTCTTT. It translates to CASSLETTNTEAFF.

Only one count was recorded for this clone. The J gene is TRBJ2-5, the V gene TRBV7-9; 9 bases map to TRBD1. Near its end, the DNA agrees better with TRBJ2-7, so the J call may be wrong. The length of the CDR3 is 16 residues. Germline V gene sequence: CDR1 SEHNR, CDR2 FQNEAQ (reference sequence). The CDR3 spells CASSLGQGGTSYEQYF. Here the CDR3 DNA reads TGTGCCAGCAGCTTGGGACAGGGAGGAACCTCCTACGAGCAGTACTTC.

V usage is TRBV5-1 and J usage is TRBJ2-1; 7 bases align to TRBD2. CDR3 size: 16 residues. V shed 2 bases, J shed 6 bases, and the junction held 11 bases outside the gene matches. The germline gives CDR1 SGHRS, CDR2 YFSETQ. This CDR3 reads CASSLIAGLLSNEQFF. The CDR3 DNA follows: TGCGCCAGCAGCTTAATAGCGGGTTTGCTTAGCAATGAGCAGTTCTTC.

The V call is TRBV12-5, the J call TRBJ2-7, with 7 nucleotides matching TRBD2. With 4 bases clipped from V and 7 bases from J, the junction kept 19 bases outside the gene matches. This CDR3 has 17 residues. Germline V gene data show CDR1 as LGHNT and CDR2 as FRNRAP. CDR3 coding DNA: TGTGCTAGTGGTTCCGAGTTTTTGGCGGGAGACGCAATAGAGCAGTACGTC. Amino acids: CASGSEFLAGDAIEQYV.

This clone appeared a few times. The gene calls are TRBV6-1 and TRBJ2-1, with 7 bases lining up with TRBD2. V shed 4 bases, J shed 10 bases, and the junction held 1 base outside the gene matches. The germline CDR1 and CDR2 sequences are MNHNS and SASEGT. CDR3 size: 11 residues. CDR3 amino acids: CASSGLAEQFF. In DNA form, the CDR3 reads TGTGCCAGCAGTGGACTAGCAGAGCAGTTCTTC.

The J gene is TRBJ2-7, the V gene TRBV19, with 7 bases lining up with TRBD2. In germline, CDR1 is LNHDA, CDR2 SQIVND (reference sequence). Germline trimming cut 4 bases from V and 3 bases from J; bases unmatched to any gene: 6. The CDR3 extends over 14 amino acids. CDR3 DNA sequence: TGTGCCAGTAGTACCCGACTAGCCTACTACGAGCAGTACTTC. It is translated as CASSTRLAYYEQYF. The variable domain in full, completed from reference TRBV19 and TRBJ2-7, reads DGGITQSPKYLFRKEGQNVTLSCEQNLNHDAMYWYRQDPGQGLRLIYYSQIVNDFQKGDIAEGYSVSREKKESFPLTVTSAQKNPTAFYLCASSTRLAYYEQYFGPGTRLTVT.